The 2 T cell receptor beta chains in this list originate from one sample, sequenced in a study of blood T cell repertoires in COVID-19. Sequencing was performed with immunoSEQ multiplex PCR; in TCRdb, only in-frame clones are kept and a portion is missing. The sample records about 41,000 clones, approximately 90% being singletons. The sequencing sample was made of peripheral blood. These receptors were taken from a man aged 60 to 75 with acute or convalescent COVID-19.

V usage is TRBV25-1 and J usage is TRBJ1-2; a possible D gene is TRBD1 (5 bases). This CDR3 region has 13 residues. Germline assignment: CDR1 MGHDK and CDR2 SYGVNS. V lost 3 bases to trimming and J lost 4 bases, with 9 bases between them. The CDR3 bases are TGTGCCAGCAGTGAGGGGGGTCTCTATGGCTACACCTTC. It translates to CASSEGGLYGYTF.

The chain has TRBV5-4 and TRBJ2-7; 13 nucleotides agree with TRBD2. Unmatched junction bases numbered 10, after V lost 4 bases and J lost 0 bases. Germline CDR1 is SGHNT and CDR2 is YYREEE (reference sequence). The CDR3 runs 18 residues. The CDR3: CASSPDPTSGGPSYEQYF. DNA of the CDR3: TGTGCCAGCAGCCCGGACCCGACTAGCGGGGGGCCCTCCTACGAGCAGTACTTC. The full variable domain, its missing parts supplied by reference TRBV5-4 and TRBJ2-7, is ETGVTQSPTHLIKTRGQQVTLRCSSQSGHNTVSWYQQALGQGPQFIFQYYREEENGRGNFPPRFSGLQFPNYSSELNVNALELDDSALYLCASSPDPTSGGPSYEQYFGPGTRLTVT.